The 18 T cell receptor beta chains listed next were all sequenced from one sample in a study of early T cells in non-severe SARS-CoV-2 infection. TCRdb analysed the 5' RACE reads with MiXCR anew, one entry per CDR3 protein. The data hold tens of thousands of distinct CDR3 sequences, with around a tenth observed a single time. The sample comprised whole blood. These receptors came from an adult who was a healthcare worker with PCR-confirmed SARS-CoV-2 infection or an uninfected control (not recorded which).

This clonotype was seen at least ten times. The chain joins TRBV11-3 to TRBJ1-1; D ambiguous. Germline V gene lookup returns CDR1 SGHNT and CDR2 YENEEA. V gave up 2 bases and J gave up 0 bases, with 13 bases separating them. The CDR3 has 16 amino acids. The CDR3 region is CASSLYGRAMNTEAFF. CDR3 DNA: TGTGCCAGCAGCTTATACGGGAGAGCCATGAACACTGAAGCTTTCTTT.

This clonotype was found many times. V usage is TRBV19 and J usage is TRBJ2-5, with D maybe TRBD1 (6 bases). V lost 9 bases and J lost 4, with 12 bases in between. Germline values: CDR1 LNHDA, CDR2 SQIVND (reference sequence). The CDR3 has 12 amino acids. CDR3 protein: CASGRGSETQYF. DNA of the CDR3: TGTGCCAGCGGCAGGGGCTCAGAGACCCAGTACTTC.

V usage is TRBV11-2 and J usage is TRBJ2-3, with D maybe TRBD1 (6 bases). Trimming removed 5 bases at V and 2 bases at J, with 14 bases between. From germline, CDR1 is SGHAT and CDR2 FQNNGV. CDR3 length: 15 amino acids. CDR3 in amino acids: CASSKRDRHTDTQYF. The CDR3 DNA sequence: TGTGCCAGCAGCAAACGAGACAGGCACACAGATACGCAGTATTTT. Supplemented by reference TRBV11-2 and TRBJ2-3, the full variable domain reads EAGVAQSPRYKIIEKRQSVAFWCNPISGHATLYWYQQILGQGPKLLIQFQNNGVVDDSQLPKDRFSAERLKGVDSTLKIQPAKLEDSAVYLCASSKRDRHTDTQYFGPGTRLTVL.

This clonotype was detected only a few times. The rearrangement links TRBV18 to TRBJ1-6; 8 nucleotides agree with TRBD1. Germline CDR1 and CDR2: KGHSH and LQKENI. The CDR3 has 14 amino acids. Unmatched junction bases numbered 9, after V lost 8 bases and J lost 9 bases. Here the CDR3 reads CASALGQGASPLHF. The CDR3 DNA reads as TGTGCCAGCGCATTAGGACAGGGAGCTTCACCCCTCCACTTT.

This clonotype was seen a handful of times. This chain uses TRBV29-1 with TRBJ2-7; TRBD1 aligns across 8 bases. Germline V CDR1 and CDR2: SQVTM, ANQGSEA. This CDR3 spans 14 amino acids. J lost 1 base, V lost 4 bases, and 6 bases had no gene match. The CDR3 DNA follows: TGCAGCGTTGTAGGGACAGGCATTTCCTACGAGCAGTACTTC. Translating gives CSVVGTGISYEQYF.

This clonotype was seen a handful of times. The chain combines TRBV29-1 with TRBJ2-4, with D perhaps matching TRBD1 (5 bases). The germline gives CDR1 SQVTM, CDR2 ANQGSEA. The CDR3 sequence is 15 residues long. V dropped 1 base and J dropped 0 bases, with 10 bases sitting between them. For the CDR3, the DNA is TGCAGCGTTGAAGTTGGACAACTAGCCAAAAACATTCAGTACTTC. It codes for CSVEVGQLAKNIQYF. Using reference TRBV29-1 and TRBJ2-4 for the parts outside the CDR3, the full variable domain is SAVISQKPSRDICQRGTSLTIQCQVDSQVTMMFWYRQQPGQSLTLIATANQGSEATYESGFVIDKFPISRPNLTFSTLTVSNMSPEDSSIYLCSVEVGQLAKNIQYFGAGTRLSVL.

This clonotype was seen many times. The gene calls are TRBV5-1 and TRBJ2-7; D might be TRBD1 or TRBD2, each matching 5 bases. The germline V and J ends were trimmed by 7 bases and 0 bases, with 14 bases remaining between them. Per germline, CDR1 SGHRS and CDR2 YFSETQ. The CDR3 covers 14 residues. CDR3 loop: CASSQGTYSYEQYF. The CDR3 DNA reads TGCGCCAGCTCTCAAGGGACGTACTCCTACGAGCAGTACTTC. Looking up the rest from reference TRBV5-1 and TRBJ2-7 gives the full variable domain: KAGVTQTPRYLIKTRGQQVTLSCSPISGHRSVSWYQQTPGQGLQFLFEYFSETQRNKGNFPGRFSGRQFSNSRSEMNVSTLELGDSALYLCASSQGTYSYEQYFGPGTRLTVT.

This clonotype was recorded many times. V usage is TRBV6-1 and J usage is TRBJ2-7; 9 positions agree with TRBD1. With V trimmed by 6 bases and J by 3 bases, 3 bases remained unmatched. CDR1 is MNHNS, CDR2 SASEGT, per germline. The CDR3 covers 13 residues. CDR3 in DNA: TGTGCCAGCAGCCTGGGACAGGGCTACGAGCAGTACTTC. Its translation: CASSLGQGYEQYF.

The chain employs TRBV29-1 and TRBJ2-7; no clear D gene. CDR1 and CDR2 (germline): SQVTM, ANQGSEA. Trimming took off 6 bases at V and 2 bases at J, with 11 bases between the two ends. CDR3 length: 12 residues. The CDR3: CSVRASAYEQYF. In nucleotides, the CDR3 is TGCAGCGTACGGGCTTCCGCCTACGAGCAGTACTTC.

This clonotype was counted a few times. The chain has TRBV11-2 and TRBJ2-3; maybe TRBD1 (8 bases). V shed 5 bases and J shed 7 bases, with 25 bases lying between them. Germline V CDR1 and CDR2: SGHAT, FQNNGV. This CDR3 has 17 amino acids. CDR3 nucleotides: TGTGCCAGCAGCGACAGGGGATTCCGACTAGCTTTAAATACGCAGTATTTT. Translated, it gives CASSDRGFRLALNTQYF.

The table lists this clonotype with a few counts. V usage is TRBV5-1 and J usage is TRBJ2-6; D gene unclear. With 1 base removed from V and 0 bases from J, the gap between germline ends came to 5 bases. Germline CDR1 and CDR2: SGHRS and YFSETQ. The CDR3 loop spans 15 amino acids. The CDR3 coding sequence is TGCGCCAGCAGCTTGAGCCCCTCTGGGGCCAACGTCCTGACTTTC. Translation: CASSLSPSGANVLTF.

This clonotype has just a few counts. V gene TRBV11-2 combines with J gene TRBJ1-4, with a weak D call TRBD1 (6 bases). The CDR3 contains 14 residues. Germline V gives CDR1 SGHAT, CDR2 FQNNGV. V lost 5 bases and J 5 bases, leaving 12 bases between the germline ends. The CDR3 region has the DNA TGTGCCAGCAGCCTCGACAGGCTAAATGAAAAACTGTTTTTT. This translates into CASSLDRLNEKLFF.

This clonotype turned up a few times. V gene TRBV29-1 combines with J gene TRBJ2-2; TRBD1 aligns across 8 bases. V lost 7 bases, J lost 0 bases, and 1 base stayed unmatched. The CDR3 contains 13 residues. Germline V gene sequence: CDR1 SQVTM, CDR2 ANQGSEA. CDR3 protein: CSGGQANTGELFF. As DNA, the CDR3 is TGCAGCGGGGGACAGGCGAACACCGGGGAGCTGTTTTTT.

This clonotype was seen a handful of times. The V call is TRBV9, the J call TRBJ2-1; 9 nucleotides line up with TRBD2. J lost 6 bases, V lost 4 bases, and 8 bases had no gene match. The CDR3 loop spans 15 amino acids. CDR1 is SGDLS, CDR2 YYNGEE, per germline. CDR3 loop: CASSFGTSSFNEQFF. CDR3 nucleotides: TGTGCCAGCAGCTTCGGGACTAGCAGTTTCAATGAGCAGTTCTTC.

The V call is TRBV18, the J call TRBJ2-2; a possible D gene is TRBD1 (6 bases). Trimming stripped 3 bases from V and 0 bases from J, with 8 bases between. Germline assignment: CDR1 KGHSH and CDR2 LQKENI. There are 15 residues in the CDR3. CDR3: CASSPWTANTGELFF. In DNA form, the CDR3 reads TGTGCCAGCTCACCTTGGACAGCGAACACCGGGGAGCTGTTTTTT.

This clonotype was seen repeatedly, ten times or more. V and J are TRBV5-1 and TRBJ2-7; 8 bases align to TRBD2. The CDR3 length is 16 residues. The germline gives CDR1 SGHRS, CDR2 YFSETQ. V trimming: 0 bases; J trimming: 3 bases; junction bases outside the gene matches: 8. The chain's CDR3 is CASSLAVGRANYEQYF. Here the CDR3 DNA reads TGCGCCAGCAGCTTGGCCGTCGGGAGGGCCAACTACGAGCAGTACTTC. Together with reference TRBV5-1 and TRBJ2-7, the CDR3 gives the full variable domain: KAGVTQTPRYLIKTRGQQVTLSCSPISGHRSVSWYQQTPGQGLQFLFEYFSETQRNKGNFPGRFSGRQFSNSRSEMNVSTLELGDSALYLCASSLAVGRANYEQYFGPGTRLTVT.

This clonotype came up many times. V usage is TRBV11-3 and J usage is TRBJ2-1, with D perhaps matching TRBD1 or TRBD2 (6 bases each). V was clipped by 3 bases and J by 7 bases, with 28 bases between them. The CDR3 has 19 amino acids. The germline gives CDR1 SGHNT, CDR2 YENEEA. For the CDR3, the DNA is TGTGCCAGCAGCTTGGGAGACGAACAGGGAACGCTTCGGGGGAATGAGCAGTTCTTC. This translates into CASSLGDEQGTLRGNEQFF.

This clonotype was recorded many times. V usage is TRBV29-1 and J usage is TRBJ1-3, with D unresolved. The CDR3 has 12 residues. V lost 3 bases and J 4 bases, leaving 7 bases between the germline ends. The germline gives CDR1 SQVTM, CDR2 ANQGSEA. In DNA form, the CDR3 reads TGCAGCGTTGAGCAGCAGGGAAACACCATATATTTT. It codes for CSVEQQGNTIYF.